The rows below give T cell receptor beta chains drawn from one sample of a study of blood T cells in healthy people across ages. MiXCR, applied by TCRdb to the 5' RACE reads, yields one record per CDR3 protein. The sample has about 1,600,000 distinct CDR3 sequences, about 43% seen once; the top ten hold roughly 7.9%. The sequenced material came from blood. The receptors derive from a woman under 30 in good health. CDR3s include the opening cysteine and the closing phenylalanine or tryptophan. Each record gives: D gene, V gene, J gene, clone size, CDR3 protein, CDR3 DNA. The D gene is left open where the match is weak. Clone size is given for some rows only: seen once, a few or many times, or a class if the clone is expanded.

d_gene: TRBD2
v_gene: TRBV9
j_gene: TRBJ2-5
abundance: -
CDR3aa: CASSVGVPSSGQETQYF
CDR3nt: TGTGCCAGCAGCGTAGGGGTCCCCTCTAGCGGTCAAGAGACCCAGTACTTC

d_gene: -
v_gene: TRBV4-2
j_gene: TRBJ1-2
abundance: few
CDR3aa: CASSPSAPPVYGYTF
CDR3nt: TGTGCCAGCAGCCCAAGTGCCCCCCCGGTCTATGGCTACACCTTC

d_gene: TRBD2
v_gene: TRBV10-3
j_gene: TRBJ2-5
abundance: -
CDR3aa: CAVSDWDSGPQETQYF
CDR3nt: TGTGCCGTCAGTGATTGGGATAGCGGGCCCCAAGAGACCCAGTACTTC

d_gene: -
v_gene: TRBV5-1
j_gene: TRBJ2-3
abundance: -
CDR3aa: CASSPIYTGSTDTQYF
CDR3nt: TGCGCCAGCAGCCCTATCTATACAGGGAGCACAGATACGCAGTATTTT

d_gene: -
v_gene: TRBV3-1
j_gene: TRBJ2-7
abundance: -
CDR3aa: CASSQGGGMQFYEQYF
CDR3nt: TGTGCCAGCAGCCAAGGAGGGGGGATGCAATTCTACGAGCAGTACTTC

d_gene: -
v_gene: TRBV7-2
j_gene: TRBJ2-7
abundance: few
CDR3aa: CASSLARRTTYEQYF
CDR3nt: TGTGCCAGCAGCTTAGCTAGAAGGACAACCTACGAGCAGTACTTC

d_gene: -
v_gene: TRBV7-9
j_gene: TRBJ2-7
abundance: -
CDR3aa: CASSYTGSSVYEQYF
CDR3nt: TGTGCCAGCAGCTACACAGGGTCCTCGGTCTACGAGCAGTACTTC

d_gene: -
v_gene: TRBV4-1
j_gene: TRBJ2-2
abundance: few
CDR3aa: CASSQEGRSGELFF
CDR3nt: TGCGCCAGCAGCCAGGAGGGCCGGAGCGGGGAGCTGTTTTTT

d_gene: TRBD2
v_gene: TRBV20-1
j_gene: TRBJ2-1
abundance: few
CDR3aa: CSANSGKSNEQFF
CDR3nt: TGCAGTGCTAATAGCGGGAAAAGCAATGAGCAGTTCTTC

d_gene: -
v_gene: TRBV20-1
j_gene: TRBJ2-7
abundance: once
CDR3aa: CSASGSGHEQYF
CDR3nt: TGCAGTGCTAGCGGGAGTGGCCACGAGCAGTACTTC